Detailed here is one T cell receptor beta chain. These data come from a study of blood T cell repertoires in COVID-19. About the research overall: In each case, the material was cDNA or gDNA derived from T cells, B-cell-depleted T cells, or PBMCs.

In the original processing: By means of reference gene primer amplification, nucleated cell counts were estimated. Data came from immunoSEQ multiplex PCR; TCRdb stores just in-frame clones and leaves some out. The DNA was the basis for D and trimming; V, J and clone size are from that table. The sample includes around 200,000 clones, roughly 80% seen only once; the top ten take 4.5% to 5.5%. V was clipped by 1 base and J by 0 bases, with 9 bases between them. The germline CDR1 and CDR2 sequences are KGHSH and LQKENI. The CDR3 consists of 15 residues. The source of this sequence is a human donor in a cohort sampled during active COVID-19. Sequenced input: peripheral blood. The V and J genes are TRBV18 and TRBJ1-1; maybe TRBD1 (5 bases). CDR3 in DNA: TGTGCCAGCTCACCACTCGGACATTTGAACACTGAAGCTTTCTTT. Amino acids: CASSPLGHLNTEAFF.